A single sample is the source of the 5 T cell receptor beta chains below, sequenced in a study of cytomegalovirus exposure and HLA in healthy donors. Primers included in the PCR were 60 Vbeta and 13 Jbeta primers. Libraries were prepared by immunoSEQ multiplex PCR; TCRdb keeps only in-frame clonotypes and omits some of them. The sample shows a few hundred thousand clones, about 80% of them seen only once. The sample consisted of PBMCs. Receptor source: a girl between 5 and 17 years old in good health and CMV-seronegative.

The V call is TRBV6-1, the J call TRBJ2-7; 7 nucleotides agree with TRBD1. Germline CDR1 MNHNS, CDR2 SASEGT. The CDR3 has 14 residues. With V trimmed by 7 bases and J by 4 bases, 10 bases remained unmatched. CDR3 sequence (DNA): TGTGCCAGCAAGGCCGACAGGGTCAATTACGAGCAGTACTTC. Residues: CASKADRVNYEQYF.

The chain combines TRBV30 with TRBJ1-4, with 7 bases fitting TRBD1. V lost 4 bases, J lost 6 bases, and 11 bases stayed unmatched. Germline lookup yields CDR1 GTSNPN and CDR2 SVGIG (reference sequence). The CDR3 contains 15 residues. DNA of the CDR3: TGTGCCTGGAAGGCAGGGGGAGGTAGGGATGAAAAACTGTTTTTT. This translates into CAWKAGGGRDEKLFF.

This chain connects TRBV19 to TRBJ2-1; 12 bases align to TRBD2. Germline V gives CDR1 LNHDA, CDR2 SQIVND (reference sequence). V gave up 5 bases and J gave up 1 base; unmatched junction bases: 3. The CDR3 loop spans 16 amino acids. The CDR3 loop reads CASSPSGGGSYNEQFF. The CDR3 bases are TGTGCCAGTAGTCCTAGCGGGGGGGGATCCTACAATGAGCAGTTCTTC.

The gene calls are TRBV27 and TRBJ2-2, with TRBD2 identical over 8 bases. From germline, CDR1 is MNHEY and CDR2 SMNVEV (reference sequence). Losses at the gene ends were 6 bases for V and 8 bases for J; bases not matched to a gene: 11. This CDR3 region has 15 residues. The CDR3 here is CASSRLATLGGELFF. The CDR3 DNA is TGTGCCAGCAGCCGACTAGCGACCCTCGGGGGGGAGCTGTTTTTT.

This clone was picked up one time. The chain recombines TRBV9 with TRBJ1-2; 8 nucleotides match TRBD1. Trimming cost V 4 bases and J 9 bases; bases outside gene matches: 8. The CDR3 contains 13 residues. The germline gives CDR1 SGDLS, CDR2 YYNGEE. CDR3 in DNA: TGTGCCAGCAGCACCGGGACAGGCGAGAGCTACACCTTC. This translates into CASSTGTGESYTF.